The present TCR beta chain was sequenced within a study of cytomegalovirus exposure and HLA in healthy donors. Findings and caveats of the study: Most TCR beta V segments were productive about 87% or about 30% of the time in an earlier analysis. For most subjects, TCR beta sequences were reported to predict HLA-A and HLA-B alleles with accuracy. With later analysis, a missense DCLRE1C variant became linked to TCR beta V- and J-gene trimming.

The PCR made use of 60 Vbeta and 13 Jbeta primers. Libraries were prepared by immunoSEQ multiplex PCR; TCRdb keeps only in-frame clonotypes and omits some of them. The sample shows 100,000 to 150,000 clones, about 78% of them seen only once. V lost 3 bases, J lost 2 bases, and 4 bases stayed unmatched. CDR3 size: 15 residues. Germline loops: CDR1 SGHDT, CDR2 YYEEEE. On this clone: As yet, its antigen is unknown.

The origin of this receptor is a human donor in good health. Input material: PBMCs. The J gene is TRBJ2-3, the V gene TRBV5-6; 9 bases line up with TRBD2. For the CDR3, the DNA is TGTGCCAGCAGCTGGACTAGCGTTTTCACAGATACGCAGTATTTT. Amino acid sequence: CASSWTSVFTDTQYF.